What follows describes a single TCR beta chain. Trimming stripped 1 base from V and 5 bases from J, with 14 bases between. Germline V gives CDR1 MGHRA, CDR2 YSYEKL. The CDR3 is 16 residues long. The sample comes from a study of long-term antiretroviral therapy in people with HIV. On the study more broadly: The earliest samples came from an era when ART typically awaited falling CD4 counts.

Running of the v3.0 immunoSEQ assay took place at survey level. Some clones are missing from TCRdb's copy, which holds only in-frame ones; the method was immunoSEQ multiplex PCR. The sample includes 30,000 to 40,000 clones, 79% of them seen just once. Sequencing used unsorted PBMCs, obtained 1.9 years after starting antiretroviral therapy. The gene calls are TRBV4-1 and TRBJ2-2; no firm D call. This receptor was identified in a man aged 18 to 29 with HIV. The CDR3 loop reads CASSQGAGVLTGELFF. For the CDR3, the DNA is TGCGCCAGCAGCCAAGGGGCCGGAGTACTTACCGGGGAGCTGTTTTTT.